Shown below are 16 T cell receptor beta chains from a single sample sequenced in a study of beta chain features in type 1 diabetes. The whole isolated RNA underwent reverse transcription, so sequencing captured expressed TCRB transcripts. Data came from immunoSEQ multiplex PCR; TCRdb stores just in-frame clones and leaves some out. The table lists roughly 120,000 clones, roughly 40% of them singletons. Sample: stem cell memory CD4+ T cells from blood. The receptor set was obtained from a woman aged 18-29 years in good health.

This clone was detected only a few times. V is TRBV28 and J is TRBJ1-2; 8 positions match TRBD1. CDR3 length equals 16 residues. Germline loops: CDR1 MDHEN, CDR2 SYDVKM. The junction had 7 bases not matched to a gene; V was cut back by 1 base and J by 3 bases. CDR3 region: CASSLSPDREDYGYTF. As DNA, the CDR3 is TGTGCCAGCAGTTTATCCCCGGACAGGGAGGACTATGGCTACACCTTC.

The rearrangement links TRBV28 to TRBJ2-7, with TRBD1 identical over 10 bases. The CDR3 covers 14 residues. V trimming: 5 bases; J trimming: 1 base; junction bases outside the gene matches: 2. Germline CDR1 MDHEN, CDR2 SYDVKM. CDR3 loop: CASSDRGRSYEQYF. CDR3 bases: TGTGCCAGCAGTGACAGGGGGCGATCCTACGAGCAGTACTTC. Drawing the rest from reference TRBV28 and TRBJ2-7, the complete variable domain is DVKVTQSSRYLVKRTGEKVFLECVQDMDHENMFWYRQDPGLGLRLIYFSYDVKMKEKGDIPEGYSVSREKKERFSLILESASTNQTSMYLCASSDRGRSYEQYFGPGTRLTVT.

This clone has a handful of counts. The gene calls are TRBV19 and TRBJ2-3, with 7 bases matching TRBD1. Per germline, CDR1 LNHDA and CDR2 SQIVND (reference sequence). This CDR3 is built from 13 residues. Trimming removed 3 bases from V and 4 bases from J; junction bases left unmatched: 1. The DNA for the CDR3 is TGTGCCAGTAGTATGCAGGGGGCAGATACGCAGTATTTT. It yields the protein CASSMQGADTQYF.

V usage is TRBV18 and J usage is TRBJ2-2; TRBD2 matches 11 bases. With V trimmed by 3 bases and J by 4 bases, 10 bases remained unmatched. CDR1 KGHSH and CDR2 LQKENI come from the germline V gene. The CDR3 runs 18 residues. The CDR3 protein is CASSPLTGTSGVTGELFF. The DNA for the CDR3 is TGTGCCAGCTCACCGCTGACCGGGACTAGCGGAGTCACCGGGGAGCTGTTTTTT.

The chain couples TRBV19 to TRBJ1-4; TRBD1 is a possible D gene (6 bases). This CDR3 contains 15 residues. Trimming took off 8 bases at V and 5 bases at J, with 18 bases between the two ends. Per germline, CDR1 LNHDA and CDR2 SQIVND (reference sequence). The CDR3 here is CASLLPGQDNEKLFF. In nucleotides, the CDR3 is TGTGCCAGTTTACTACCGGGACAAGACAATGAAAAACTGTTTTTT.

J is TRBJ1-1 and V is TRBV5-1, with D possibly TRBD1 on 5 matching bases. The CDR3 runs 16 residues. Germline loops: CDR1 SGHRS, CDR2 YFSETQ. Deletions cut 3 bases from V and 1 base from J, with 16 bases between. CDR3 sequence reads: CASSSPGRVENTEAFF. For the CDR3, the DNA is TGCGCCAGCAGCTCCCCCGGCAGGGTGGAGAACACTGAAGCTTTCTTT.

The rearrangement uses TRBV7-3 and TRBJ2-3; 7 bases align to TRBD2. Germline V lookup: CDR1 SGHTA, CDR2 FQGTGA. After removal of 0 bases from V and 3 bases from J, the junction contained 9 bases not matched to a gene. The CDR3 totals 17 residues. In DNA form, the CDR3 reads TGTGCCAGCAGCTTAACGGTCCCGGGAGGTAGAACAGATACGCAGTATTTT. Its translation is CASSLTVPGGRTDTQYF.

The chain couples TRBV27 to TRBJ1-2, with D perhaps matching TRBD1 (6 bases). The CDR3 has 12 residues. Germline V gives CDR1 MNHEY, CDR2 SMNVEV (reference sequence). Between the trimmed V and J ends, which lost 6 bases and 1 base, there was a span of 6 bases. The CDR3 reads CASRGHNYGYTF. CDR3 nucleotide sequence: TGTGCCAGCAGGGGACATAACTATGGCTACACCTTC.

In this sample, this clone turned up a few times. CDR3 in DNA: TGCAGCGTTGAAGGGCTAGCAAGTGAGACCCAGTACTTC. As protein: CSVEGLASETQYF. The V gene is TRBV29-1, the J gene TRBJ2-5; tentatively, D is TRBD2 (5 bases). The CDR3 length is 13 residues. CDR1 is SQVTM and CDR2 is ANQGSEA in the germline V gene. The V end was cut by 1 base, the J end by 5 bases, with 11 bases between.

This clone was found a few times. The J gene is TRBJ2-7, the V gene TRBV5-1; D uncertain. V lost 4 bases to trimming and J lost 3 bases, with 8 bases between them. The CDR3 is 12 residues long. Germline loops: CDR1 SGHRS, CDR2 YFSETQ. The CDR3 loop is CASSKPNYEQYF. Here the CDR3 DNA reads TGCGCCAGCAGCAAGCCAAACTACGAGCAGTACTTC.

This clone showed up just a few times. The rearrangement joins TRBV11-1 to TRBJ1-2; TRBD1 matches 7 bases. Germline trimming cut 6 bases from V and 4 bases from J; bases unmatched to any gene: 8. The CDR3 has 14 amino acids. CDR1 SGHAT and CDR2 FQDESV come from the germline V gene (reference sequence). DNA for the CDR3: TGTGCCAGCAGTTTGACAGGGAGAGGCTATGGCTACACCTTC. It specifies CASSLTGRGYGYTF.

The chain uses TRBV7-9 and TRBJ1-1; TRBD1 is a possible D gene (6 bases). The CDR3 is 13 residues long. Per the germline V gene, CDR1 is SEHNR and CDR2 is FQNEAQ (reference sequence). V lost 1 base, J lost 5 bases, and 8 bases lay in between. This CDR3 reads CASSLVQGTEAFF. The CDR3 nucleotides read TGTGCCAGCAGCTTAGTCCAGGGGACTGAAGCTTTCTTT.

This clone was seen a few times. This chain joins TRBV5-1 and TRBJ2-1, with 8 bases aligning to TRBD2. CDR1 and CDR2 from the germline V gene are SGHRS and YFSETQ. The CDR3 is made up of 15 amino acids. V lost 0 bases, J lost 15 bases, and 14 bases stayed unmatched. The CDR3 coding sequence is TGCGCCAGCAGCTTGGCCCAAACGGTAGCGGGACCGCCGTTCTTC. Translation: CASSLAQTVAGPPFF.

This clone was counted between two and nine times. The chain recombines TRBV4-2 with TRBJ1-3; 10 positions match TRBD1. J was trimmed by 4 bases and V by 1 base; bases with no gene match: 4. This CDR3 is 16 amino acids long. The germline V gene encodes CDR1 LGHNA and CDR2 YNFKEQ. The CDR3 bases are TGTGCCAGCAGCCAAGCGACAGGGGGCAAAGGAAACACCATATATTTT. This translates into CASSQATGGKGNTIYF.

The V and J genes are TRBV27 and TRBJ1-2, with D hard to call. This CDR3 is 15 amino acids long. CDR1 MNHEY and CDR2 SMNVEV come from the germline V gene (reference sequence). V was cut by 0 bases and J by 3 bases, with 11 bases left in between. The CDR3 nucleotides are TGTGCCAGCAGTTTATCGGGCTTTCCACACTATGGCTACACCTTC. Protein: CASSLSGFPHYGYTF.

V is TRBV19 and J is TRBJ2-7, with 8 positions matching TRBD2. This CDR3 contains 14 residues. V shed 3 bases and J 4 bases; nucleotides not matched to a gene: 5. Germline V gene data show CDR1 as LNHDA and CDR2 as SQIVND (reference sequence). The CDR3 loop reads CASSIGLANYEQYF. The CDR3 region has the DNA TGTGCCAGTAGTATCGGACTAGCTAATTACGAGCAGTACTTC.